This T cell receptor beta chain was recovered during a study of identical twins. General study findings and limits: Where beta out-of-frame sequences were concerned, excess twin sharing was weaker. Possibly, invariant MAIT and iNKT cells partly confounded zero-insertion analyses. Alpha sequences out of frame and shared by twins had excess low generation probability.

CDR3 size: 14 residues. Trimming cost V 5 bases and J 8 bases; bases outside gene matches: 8. A note on this clonotype: The antigen is undetermined.

Template switching, a step in the protocol, added a universal primer site, and cDNA carried unique molecular identifiers. MiXCR, run by TCRdb on the 5' RACE reads, gives a single entry per CDR3 protein. The repertoire holds 450,000 to 650,000 distinct CDR3 sequences, 15% seen once, with roughly 0.46% in the top ten. This sample also appeared in a second study, on yellow fever vaccine responses in identical twins.

The rearrangement uses TRBV12-3 or TRBV12-4 and TRBJ2-1; TRBD2 matches 8 bases. The TCR sequence derives from a woman under 30 in good health. Input material: CD4+ T cells sorted from blood. CDR3 region: CASSLWTSTDEQFF. The CDR3 region has the DNA TGTGCCAGCAGTCTCTGGACTAGCACCGATGAGCAGTTCTTC.